This passage covers 23 T cell receptor beta chains from one sample sequenced in a study of T cells in Graves' hyperthyroidism and ophthalmopathy. RNA transcripts yielded amplified TCR beta CDR3 regions. HTBI primers were used for first-round RT-PCR of the TCR CDR3. TCRdb fed the multiplex PCR reads into MiXCR, producing one record per CDR3 protein. This table has over 350,000 distinct CDR3 sequences, around 15% appearing once. The sample consisted of blood. The source of these receptors is a young man with Graves' ophthalmopathy.

The table lists this clonotype with many counts. The J gene is TRBJ2-3, the V gene TRBV7-3, with 11 bases matching TRBD2. CDR3 length equals 17 residues. Germline lookup yields CDR1 SGHTA and CDR2 FQGTGA. J lost 1 base, V lost 0 bases, and 3 bases had no gene match. The CDR3 sequence: CASSLTPLAGGTDTQYF. In DNA, the CDR3 is TGTGCCAGCAGCTTAACGCCACTAGCGGGAGGCACAGATACGCAGTATTTT.

This clonotype was observed many times. The chain uses TRBV6-1 and TRBJ1-2; 7 positions agree with TRBD1. The CDR3 is 13 residues long. V dropped 6 bases and J dropped 5; count of bases not matched to a gene: 6. Germline-derived CDR1 and CDR2 are MNHNS and SASEGT. In nucleotides, the CDR3 is TGTGCCAGCAGGAACAGGGGTCGTTATGGCTACACCTTC. It encodes CASRNRGRYGYTF.

Notes on this clonotype: Since the CDR3 does not end with the conserved phenylalanine or tryptophan, this likely comes from a read error. The genes are TRBV7-2 and TRBJ2-1; 7 bases agree with TRBD1. V was clipped by 5 bases and J by 3 bases; unmatched bases: 10. The CDR3 length is 16 residues. The germline gives CDR1 SGHTA, CDR2 FQGNSA. The CDR3: CASSHTGTENYNEQFL. Here the CDR3 DNA reads TGTGCCAGCAGCCACACCGGGACAGAAAACTACAATGAGCAGTTCCTC.

The chain carries TRBV12-3 or TRBV12-4 and TRBJ1-5; D not resolved. V was trimmed by 3 bases and J by 6 bases, leaving 12 bases between them. CDR3 length: 14 amino acids. The CDR3 DNA reads as TGTGCCAGCAGTTTCGGGCGGGAGAGTCAGCCCCAGCATTTT. The encoded protein is CASSFGRESQPQHF.

This clonotype was seen at least ten times. V usage is TRBV12-3 or TRBV12-4 and J usage is TRBJ2-6; 8 bases map to TRBD2. The length of the CDR3 is 15 residues. V lost 4 bases and J lost 3; bases outside the gene matches: 2. The CDR3 bases are TGTGCCAGCAGTTCGGGGGGGAGTGGGGCCAACGTCCTGACTTTC. This translates into CASSSGGSGANVLTF.

This clonotype was seen many times. V gene TRBV6-1 combines with J gene TRBJ2-1; 10 bases line up with TRBD2. The germline gives CDR1 MNHNS, CDR2 SASEGT. Trimming cost V 5 bases and J 6 bases; bases outside gene matches: 16. This CDR3 has 18 amino acids. The CDR3 coding sequence is TGTGCCAGCAGTTTACCCGGGACTAGCGTCGGGGAGGCCAATGAGCAGTTCTTC. Residues: CASSLPGTSVGEANEQFF.

Details on this clonotype: A read error may be the cause here, since a much bigger clone is one base away. The chain combines TRBV12-3 or TRBV12-4 with TRBJ2-5; D call uncertain. The CDR3 is 17 amino acids. V lost 6 bases to trimming and J lost 0 bases, with 20 bases between them. The CDR3 loop is CASSQLLRPRYQETQYF. The DNA for the CDR3 is TGTGCCAGCAGCCAACTACTGAGACCACGGTACCAAGAGACCCAGTACTTC.

The V gene is TRBV5-8, the J gene TRBJ1-2; D is possibly TRBD1 (6 bases). CDR1 and CDR2 from the germline V gene are SGHTS and YDEGEE. V was clipped by 4 bases and J by 4 bases, with 11 bases between them. This CDR3 is built from 13 residues. Written as DNA, the CDR3 is TGTGCCAGCAGCGTTAAGGACAGCTATGGCTACACCTTC. Protein sequence: CASSVKDSYGYTF. Drawing the rest from reference TRBV5-8 and TRBJ1-2, the complete variable domain is EAGVTQSPTHLIKTRGQQATLRCSPISGHTSVYWYQQALGLGLQFLLWYDEGEERNRGNFPPRFSGRQFPNYSSELNVNALELEDSALYLCASSVKDSYGYTFGSGTRLTVV.

This clonotype was counted ten times or more. CDR3 in DNA: TGTGCCAGCAAAGAAGCGAACACAGATACGCAGTATTTT. Encoded protein: CASKEANTDTQYF. This chain links TRBV27 with TRBJ2-3, with unresolved D. The germline V gene has CDR1 MNHEY and CDR2 SMNVEV (reference sequence). Trimming took off 7 bases at V and 2 bases at J, with 10 bases between the two ends. The CDR3 consists of 13 residues.

This clonotype was observed a few times. A much larger clone sits a single nucleotide away, making a read error possible. The V and J genes are TRBV5-1 and TRBJ2-7, with TRBD1 matching 7 bases. The CDR3 runs 14 residues. V dropped 4 bases and J dropped 4; count of bases not matched to a gene: 8. Germline assignment: CDR1 SGHRS and CDR2 YFSETQ. Here the CDR3 DNA reads TGCGCCAGCAGCCCGGGACAGCCTGATTACGAGCAGTACTTC. This gives the protein CASSPGQPDYEQYF.

This clonotype has ten or more counts. This chain connects TRBV12-3 or TRBV12-4 to TRBJ2-7; TRBD1 matches at 11 bases. V gave up 6 bases and J gave up 3 bases; unmatched junction bases: 4. This CDR3 region has 14 residues. In DNA, the CDR3 is TGTGCCAGCAGCGGACAGGGGGCCGACTACGAGCAGTACTTC. Amino acid sequence: CASSGQGADYEQYF.

In its sample, this clonotype was seen many times. The chain has TRBV5-1 and TRBJ2-2; perhaps TRBD2 as D (6 bases). Germline V gene lookup returns CDR1 SGHRS and CDR2 YFSETQ. The V end was cut by 3 bases, the J end by 3 bases, with 9 bases between. The CDR3 totals 14 residues. As DNA, the CDR3 is TGCGCCAGCAGCTCGGGGGTCGACACCGGGGAGCTGTTTTTT. The encoded protein is CASSSGVDTGELFF.

This clonotype was picked up many times. The chain is built from TRBV15 and TRBJ2-1, with 9 bases aligning to TRBD2. V shed 0 bases, J shed 3 bases, and the junction held 0 bases outside the gene matches. The length of the CDR3 is 15 residues. The germline CDR1 and CDR2 sequences are LNHNV and YYDKDF (reference sequence). The CDR3 nucleotides are TGTGCCACCAGCAGAGAGCGGGGGGGCTACAATGAGCAGTTCTTC. Its protein is CATSRERGGYNEQFF.

The V call is TRBV20-1, the J call TRBJ2-7; possibly TRBD2 for D (6 bases). Per germline, CDR1 DFQATT and CDR2 SNEGSKA (reference sequence). V was clipped by 6 bases and J by 2 bases, with 17 bases between them. The length of the CDR3 is 14 residues. This chain's CDR3 is CSALLGGNPYEQYF. DNA of the CDR3: TGCAGTGCCCTTCTTGGGGGGAACCCCTACGAGCAGTACTTC.

This clonotype was detected many times. The chain carries TRBV7-8 and TRBJ2-7, with D possibly being TRBD2 (6 bases). Trimming pared 5 bases from V and 6 bases from J, leaving 20 bases between. Germline V lookup: CDR1 SGHVS, CDR2 FQNEAQ. The CDR3 totals 15 residues. The CDR3 spells CASSPSSEAPPEQYF. The CDR3 bases are TGTGCCAGCAGCCCCTCTAGCGAGGCCCCTCCCGAGCAGTACTTC. The whole variable domain, filled in from reference TRBV7-8 and TRBJ2-7, reads GAGVSQSPRYKVAKRGQDVALRCDPISGHVSLFWYQQALGQGPEFLTYFQNEAQLDKSGLPSDRFFAERPEGSVSTLKIQRTQQEDSAVYLCASSPSSEAPPEQYFGPGTRLTVT.

The gene calls are TRBV19 and TRBJ2-1; perhaps TRBD1 as D (7 bases). The V end lost 4 bases, the J end lost 7 bases, and 20 bases lay between the germline ends. CDR1 LNHDA and CDR2 SQIVND come from the germline V gene (reference sequence). This CDR3 spans 16 amino acids. CDR3 sequence: CASSREGSRGVNEQFF. CDR3 DNA sequence: TGTGCCAGTAGTAGAGAGGGGAGCAGGGGGGTTAATGAGCAGTTCTTC.

The rearrangement links TRBV6-1 to TRBJ1-6, with 7 bases aligning to TRBD1. J was trimmed by 0 bases and V by 6 bases; bases with no gene match: 8. The germline gives CDR1 MNHNS, CDR2 SASEGT. The CDR3 consists of 17 residues. In DNA, the CDR3 is TGTGCCAGCAGAGCCGGGACAGAGAGCTCCTATAATTCACCCCTCCACTTT. Protein: CASRAGTESSYNSPLHF.

This clonotype was counted ten times or more. CDR3: CASSFSTGVNTEAFF. The CDR3 DNA is TGCGCCAGCAGCTTTAGCACAGGTGTGAACACTGAAGCTTTCTTT. V is TRBV5-1 and J is TRBJ1-1; TRBD1 is a possible D gene (5 bases). The CDR3 loop spans 15 amino acids. CDR1 and CDR2 (germline): SGHRS, YFSETQ. The V end lost 2 bases, the J end lost 0 bases, and 11 bases lay between the germline ends.

The sample holds many counts of this clonotype. The genes are TRBV7-9 and TRBJ2-5; no clear D gene. Trimming left V 3 bases short and J 1 base short, with 9 bases between. The CDR3 covers 14 residues. Germline loops: CDR1 SEHNR, CDR2 FQNEAQ (reference sequence). CDR3 in amino acids: CASSFVQAQETQYF. DNA for the CDR3: TGTGCCAGCAGCTTCGTCCAAGCCCAAGAGACCCAGTACTTC.

This chain uses TRBV7-9 with TRBJ2-6; 8 bases agree with TRBD2. CDR1 and CDR2 (germline): SEHNR, FQNEAQ (reference sequence). This CDR3 is built from 16 residues. Trimming took 5 bases from V and 6 from J; bases not matched to a gene: 9. Here the CDR3 DNA reads TGTGCCAGCAGCGGAGACGGGGGGGCTGTGGCCAACGTCCTGACTTTC. It translates to CASSGDGGAVANVLTF.

In regard to this clonotype: This may be a read error, as it is one base from a much larger clone. This chain connects TRBV29-1 to TRBJ1-1, with D uncertain. The germline V gene encodes CDR1 SQVTM and CDR2 ANQGSEA. This CDR3 is 13 amino acids long. The CDR3 reads CSVEPAGGTEALF. The CDR3, as DNA: TGCAGCGTTGAGCCCGCGGGTGGAACTGAAGCTCTCTTT.

V is TRBV20-1 and J is TRBJ2-6; D is uncertain. Germline CDR1 reads DFQATT; CDR2 reads SNEGSKA (reference sequence). The CDR3 runs 15 residues. V was cut by 3 bases and J by 0 bases, with 9 bases left in between. The DNA for the CDR3 is TGCAGTGCTAGGGGTAGGGTCTCTGGGGCCAACGTCCTGACTTTC. This encodes CSARGRVSGANVLTF.

This clonotype has at least ten counts. The rearrangement links TRBV5-4 to TRBJ2-3; D not resolved. The CDR3 consists of 12 residues. Germline V lookup: CDR1 SGHNT, CDR2 YYREEE (reference sequence). Trimming removed 4 bases from V and 4 bases from J, with 7 bases in between. The CDR3 region has the DNA TGTGCCAGCAGCCGAGCTTCAGATACGCAGTATTTT. Translating gives CASSRASDTQYF.